Listed below are T cell receptor beta chains from one sample, sequenced in a study of radiation and T cells in renal cell carcinoma. Some clones are missing from TCRdb's copy, which holds only in-frame ones; the method was immunoSEQ multiplex PCR. Of some 50,000 clones in the sample, approximately 80% were seen once. The sequenced sample was blood, obtained from a patient whose treatment included radiotherapy and nephrectomy. The receptors were sampled from a woman aged 70 to 79 with renal cell carcinoma. CDR3s include the opening cysteine and the closing phenylalanine or tryptophan. D genes are given only for firm matches. Rows give clone size only sometimes, using once, few, many, or a class for an expanded clone.

J,size,D,V,CDR3,DNA
TRBJ1-1,NA,NA,TRBV4-2,CASSLADGEAFF,TGTGCCAGCAGCTTGGCCGACGGTGAAGCTTTCTTT
TRBJ2-1,once,TRBD2,TRBV7-2,CASTRAGGEQFF,TGTGCCAGCACTCGAGCGGGAGGTGAGCAGTTCTTC
TRBJ1-4,NA,TRBD1,TRBV27,CASSPGTGDEKLFF,TGTGCCAGCAGTCCCGGGACAGGGGACGAAAAACTGTTTTTT
TRBJ2-2,NA,TRBD2,TRBV10-3,CATLGLAGTGELFF,TGTGCCACTCTGGGGCTAGCGGGGACCGGGGAGCTGTTTTTT
TRBJ2-2,NA,TRBD2,TRBV7-6,CASSPRTSGEGGELFF,TGTGCCAGCAGCCCGCGGACTAGCGGGGAGGGCGGGGAGCTGTTTTTT
TRBJ1-2,NA,NA,TRBV9,CASSGGPSYGYTF,TGTGCCAGCAGCGGGGGACCCTCCTATGGCTACACCTTC
TRBJ2-3,NA,NA,TRBV25-1,CASGSFTDTQYF,TGTGCCAGCGGTTCATTCACAGATACGCAGTATTTT
TRBJ1-5,once,TRBD1,TRBV19,CASTQGGTGGLQPQHF,TGTGCCAGTACTCAAGGTGGGACAGGGGGCCTTCAGCCCCAGCATTTT
TRBJ2-1,NA,TRBD2,TRBV7-2,CASSTRLAGANEQFF,TGTGCCAGCAGCACACGACTAGCGGGGGCGAATGAGCAGTTCTTC
TRBJ1-1,NA,NA,TRBV6-1,CASSGVNRVNTEAFF,TGTGCCAGCAGTGGGGTTAACAGGGTGAACACTGAAGCTTTCTTT
TRBJ1-5,NA,NA,TRBV19,CASKPYGVGNQPQHF,TGTGCCAGTAAACCCTACGGGGTGGGCAATCAGCCCCAGCATTTT
TRBJ1-6,once,NA,TRBV5-6,CASSFSGAHSPLHF,TGTGCCAGCAGCTTCTCGGGGGCGCATTCACCCCTCCACTTT
TRBJ2-1,NA,NA,TRBV7-8,CASSLAESYNEQFF,TGTGCCAGCAGCTTGGCGGAATCCTACAATGAGCAGTTCTTC
TRBJ1-1,NA,NA,TRBV6-5,CASSYGPLGGASEAFF,TGTGCCAGCAGTTACGGCCCGCTAGGTGGGGCCTCTGAAGCTTTCTTT
TRBJ2-5,once,NA,TRBV20-1,CSAWVEGTQYF,TGCAGTGCTTGGGTAGAGGGGACCCAGTACTTC
TRBJ2-2,once,TRBD2,TRBV5-1,CASSLLAGSNTGELFF,TGCGCCAGCAGCTTACTAGCGGGATCGAACACCGGGGAGCTGTTTTTT
TRBJ2-3,many,TRBD2,TRBV28,CASSSATSVHFSTDTQYF,TGTGCCAGCAGTTCCGCGACTAGCGTCCACTTTAGCACAGATACGCAGTATTTT
TRBJ2-7,NA,NA,TRBV7-9,CASSLGGDHEQYF,TGTGCCAGCAGCTTAGGGGGGGATCACGAGCAGTACTTC
TRBJ2-3,NA,NA,TRBV7-2,CASSTPLAYSTDTQYF,TGTGCCAGCAGCACACCCCTAGCGTATAGCACAGATACGCAGTATTTT
TRBJ1-1,NA,NA,TRBV5-8,CASSPTRGENTEAFF,TGTGCCAGCAGCCCTACTCGGGGAGAGAACACTGAAGCTTTCTTT
TRBJ2-3,once,TRBD2,TRBV7-3,CASSLVAGVNTDTQYF,TGTGCCAGCAGCTTAGTAGCGGGAGTTAACACAGATACGCAGTATTTT
TRBJ2-3,NA,NA,TRBV5-1,CASSLAQYTDTQYF,TGCGCCAGCAGCTTGGCACAATACACAGATACGCAGTATTTT
TRBJ1-4,NA,NA,TRBV21-1,CASSTGRRATNEKLFF,TGTGCCAGCAGCACTGGGAGGCGTGCAACTAATGAAAAACTGTTTTTT
TRBJ2-1,NA,NA,TRBV27,CASRPGLTTHEQFF,TGTGCCAGCAGACCGGGACTCACTACACATGAGCAGTTCTTC
TRBJ1-2,NA,TRBD1,TRBV5-1,CASSLSRTGDGYTF,TGCGCCAGCAGCTTGTCCCGGACAGGAGATGGCTACACCTTC
TRBJ1-1,NA,TRBD1,TRBV5-6,CASSLDRGLTEAFF,TGTGCCAGCAGCTTGGACAGGGGGCTCACTGAAGCTTTCTTT
TRBJ2-5,NA,NA,TRBV25-1,CASSFGGQNQETQYF,TGTGCCAGCAGTTTCGGGGGACAGAACCAAGAGACCCAGTACTTC
TRBJ1-2,few,NA,TRBV27,CASGTSSNYGYTF,TGTGCCAGCGGGACTTCGTCTAATTATGGCTACACCTTC
TRBJ2-3,NA,NA,TRBV19,CASSPPGGTDTQYF,TGTGCCAGTAGTCCCCCAGGGGGGACAGATACGCAGTATTTT